Following are 19 T cell receptor beta chains from one sample sequenced in a study of T cell responses to AZD1222 COVID-19 vaccine. Measured with immunoSEQ multiplex PCR; TCRdb has only the in-frame clones, and not every one. The sample has around 140,000 clones; roughly nine tenths are singletons. Sequenced here: peripheral blood, sampled on day 0 of AZD1222 vaccination. The origin of the receptors is an adult in good health.

V and J are TRBV18 and TRBJ2-3; 8 positions agree with TRBD1. This CDR3 has 15 amino acids. Germline-derived CDR1 and CDR2 are KGHSH and LQKENI. After removal of 3 bases from V and 0 bases from J, the junction contained 2 bases not matched to a gene. The CDR3 DNA reads TGTGCCAGCTCACCTAACAGGGGGAGCACAGATACGCAGTATTTT. The encoded protein is CASSPNRGSTDTQYF.

V usage is TRBV5-1 and J usage is TRBJ1-2, with 8 bases identical to TRBD1. Germline values: CDR1 SGHRS, CDR2 YFSETQ. The CDR3 spans 16 residues. The J segment lost 4 bases and the V segment lost 0 bases, leaving 8 bases of the junction unmatched. CDR3 sequence: CASSLGGRGHAYGYTF. Here the CDR3 DNA reads TGCGCCAGCAGCTTGGGAGGCAGGGGGCACGCCTATGGCTACACCTTC.

V gene TRBV5-5 combines with J gene TRBJ2-7, with TRBD2 matching 10 bases. Germline values: CDR1 SGHKS, CDR2 YYEKEE (reference sequence). The ends lost 0 bases at V and 4 bases at J; junction bases unmatched: 1. CDR3 length: 14 residues. The DNA of the CDR3 is TGTGCCAGCAGCTTGGTACTAGCGGGGTACGAGCAGTACTTC. It yields the protein CASSLVLAGYEQYF.

The rearrangement uses TRBV11-2 and TRBJ1-2; no firm D call. Trimming shortened V by 10 bases and J by 8 bases, and 23 bases separated the two germline ends. The CDR3 sequence is 14 residues long. Germline loops: CDR1 SGHAT, CDR2 FQNNGV. The CDR3, as DNA: TGTGCCACCTCAACTCGAGGACTACTCGCCGGCTACACCTTC. Encoded protein: CATSTRGLLAGYTF.

The V and J genes are TRBV5-8 and TRBJ1-2, with 9 nucleotides matching TRBD1. V dropped 3 bases and J dropped 5; count of bases not matched to a gene: 5. The CDR3 totals 14 residues. Germline-derived CDR1 and CDR2 are SGHTS and YDEGEE. The CDR3 sequence: CASSSGTGPYGYTF. In DNA form, the CDR3 reads TGTGCCAGCAGCTCCGGGACAGGGCCATATGGCTACACCTTC.

The gene calls are TRBV6-5 and TRBJ1-1; 7 bases line up with TRBD1. The CDR3 has 14 amino acids. Germline CDR1 is MNHEY and CDR2 is SVGAGI. The V and J ends lost 6 bases and 0 bases, in that order; junction bases with no gene match: 4. The CDR3 region has the DNA TGTGCCAGCAGCCGGACAGGACTGAACACTGAAGCTTTCTTT. Translation: CASSRTGLNTEAFF.

This sequence joins TRBV7-8 and TRBJ1-5; a weak D match, TRBD1 (5 bases). Trimming pared 0 bases from V and 6 bases from J, leaving 9 bases between. Germline assignment: CDR1 SGHVS and CDR2 FQNEAQ. The CDR3 length is 14 residues. The CDR3, as DNA: TGTGCCAGCAGCTTAGCGCGGGGGGGTCAGCCCCAGCATTTT. Amino acids: CASSLARGGQPQHF.

V and J are TRBV19 and TRBJ1-2; maybe TRBD1 (5 bases). The CDR3 is made up of 15 amino acids. Trimming stripped 6 bases from V and 6 bases from J, with 20 bases between. Germline lookup yields CDR1 LNHDA and CDR2 SQIVND (reference sequence). Written as DNA, the CDR3 is TGTGCCAGTAGCAATAAGCGGGGGGTAATCCATGGCTACACCTTC. Amino acids: CASSNKRGVIHGYTF. Supplemented by reference TRBV19 and TRBJ1-2, the full variable domain reads DGGITQSPKYLFRKEGQNVTLSCEQNLNHDAMYWYRQDPGQGLRLIYYSQIVNDFQKGDIAEGYSVSREKKESFPLTVTSAQKNPTAFYLCASSNKRGVIHGYTFGSGTRLTVV.

CDR3 residues: CASSHPGQGNEKLFF. CDR3 DNA: TGTGCCAGCAGCCACCCGGGACAGGGAAATGAAAAACTGTTTTTT. The chain uses TRBV7-9 and TRBJ1-4; 9 bases agree with TRBD1. CDR3 length: 15 residues. Germline V gene lookup returns CDR1 SEHNR and CDR2 FQNEAQ (reference sequence). V lost 5 bases, J lost 5 bases, and 6 bases stayed unmatched.

The V gene is TRBV2, the J gene TRBJ1-2; TRBD1 matches 10 bases. Germline V gene data show CDR1 as SNHLY and CDR2 as FYNNEI. The J segment lost 5 bases and the V segment lost 6 bases, leaving 9 bases of the junction unmatched. The CDR3 is made up of 15 amino acids. CDR3: CASSLRTGGRYGYTF. The CDR3 nucleotides read TGTGCCAGCAGCCTTAGGACAGGGGGAAGGTATGGCTACACCTTC.

The chain combines TRBV19 with TRBJ1-5, with 7 positions matching TRBD1. Germline trimming cut 6 bases from V and 1 base from J; bases unmatched to any gene: 6. The CDR3 totals 15 residues. CDR1 is LNHDA, CDR2 SQIVND, per germline (reference sequence). In DNA, the CDR3 is TGTGCCAGTAGGCCTAGGGACAGCAGCAATCAGCCCCAGCATTTT. It encodes CASRPRDSSNQPQHF.

The chain links TRBV11-1 to TRBJ2-1; 9 bases align to TRBD2. Unmatched junction bases numbered 12, after V lost 0 bases and J lost 6 bases. The germline CDR1 and CDR2 sequences are SGHAT and FQDESV (reference sequence). The CDR3 runs 18 residues. CDR3 amino acids: CASSLAREGASHSNEQFF. CDR3 bases: TGTGCCAGCAGCTTAGCGCGGGAGGGTGCTAGCCACAGCAATGAGCAGTTCTTC. Full variable domain (outside the CDR3, taken from reference TRBV11-1 and TRBJ2-1): EAEVAQSPRYKITEKSQAVAFWCDPISGHATLYWYRQILGQGPELLVQFQDESVVDDSQLPKDRFSAERLKGVDSTLKIQPAELGDSAMYLCASSLAREGASHSNEQFFGPGTRLTVL.

CDR3 sequence reads: CASSQDRLNTEAFF. Written as DNA, the CDR3 is TGTGCCAGTAGTCAGGACAGATTGAACACTGAAGCTTTCTTT. The rearrangement links TRBV19 to TRBJ1-1; tentatively, D is TRBD1 (6 bases). The length of the CDR3 is 14 residues. Trimming shortened V by 5 bases and J by 0 bases, and 10 bases separated the two germline ends. CDR1 and CDR2 from the germline V gene are LNHDA and SQIVND (reference sequence).

This clone has a single count. The J gene is TRBJ1-2, the V gene TRBV27; no clear D. Germline CDR1 and CDR2: MNHEY and SMNVEV (reference sequence). The CDR3 has 14 residues. V lost 3 bases to trimming and J lost 8 bases, with 16 bases between them. CDR3 coding DNA: TGTGCCAGCAGTTTCGGACTAAATCCGGGGGGCTACACCTTC. This gives the protein CASSFGLNPGGYTF.

The V call is TRBV2, the J call TRBJ1-5, with D hard to call. V was clipped by 2 bases and J by 4 bases, with 6 bases between them. The CDR3 covers 13 residues. Per germline, CDR1 SNHLY and CDR2 FYNNEI. The CDR3 loop is CASSESGNQPQHF. The CDR3 DNA reads as TGTGCCAGCAGTGAATCAGGAAATCAGCCCCAGCATTTT.

J is TRBJ1-5 and V is TRBV15, with TRBD1 as a possible D gene (6 bases). The CDR3 is 19 amino acids. Germline assignment: CDR1 LNHNV and CDR2 YYDKDF (reference sequence). The V end was cut by 3 bases, the J end by 0 bases, with 21 bases between. CDR3 region: CATSRDRLARSPSNQPQHF. The CDR3 DNA reads TGTGCCACCAGCAGGGACAGATTGGCCAGGTCCCCTAGCAATCAGCCCCAGCATTTT.

The chain combines TRBV25-1 with TRBJ1-1; perhaps TRBD1 as D (5 bases). CDR1 and CDR2 (germline): MGHDK, SYGVNS. V shed 6 bases and J shed 1 base, with 24 bases lying between them. This CDR3 is built from 18 residues. The CDR3 region has the DNA TGTGCCAGCAGCCCTACCCTGGGTCAGGGAAAGAGGAACACTGAAGCTTTCTTT. This sequence encodes CASSPTLGQGKRNTEAFF.

The chain joins TRBV6-5 to TRBJ2-2; TRBD1 or TRBD2 may be the D gene (6 bases each). CDR3 length: 13 residues. CDR1 and CDR2 (germline): MNHEY, SVGAGI. Deletions cut 6 bases from V and 8 bases from J, with 13 bases between. CDR3 sequence (DNA): TGTGCCAGCAGAATGGGGGGCTTTGGGGAGCTGTTTTTT. Translated: CASRMGGFGELFF.

The rearrangement joins TRBV6-5 to TRBJ2-1; D perhaps matches TRBD2 (6 bases). Between the trimmed V and J ends, which lost 2 bases and 4 bases, there was a span of 12 bases. There are 15 residues in the CDR3. CDR1 and CDR2 (germline): MNHEY, SVGAGI. As DNA, the CDR3 is TGTGCCAGCAGTTACGAACTAGCCAAATACAATGAGCAGTTCTTC. Translated: CASSYELAKYNEQFF.